The 7 T cell receptor beta chains presented below share a single source sample, sequenced in a study of blood T cell repertoires in COVID-19. Only in-frame clones appear in the TCRdb table, and some are missing; sequencing was by immunoSEQ multiplex PCR. The sample includes about 36,000 clones, 87% of them seen just once. The material sequenced was peripheral blood. The receptors were sampled from a man aged 55 to 70 with acute or convalescent COVID-19.

The rearrangement links TRBV5-1 to TRBJ1-5; TRBD1 matches 9 bases. This CDR3 is 16 amino acids long. Losses at the gene ends were 2 bases for V and 4 bases for J; bases not matched to a gene: 7. Germline-derived CDR1 and CDR2 are SGHRS and YFSETQ. The CDR3 coding sequence is TGCGCCAGCAGCTTACAGGGGGCTGGGGGTAATCAGCCCCAGCATTTT. Residues: CASSLQGAGGNQPQHF.

This chain uses TRBV19 with TRBJ1-2; 7 bases are a match to TRBD1. The CDR3 is 13 amino acids. CDR1 and CDR2 from the germline V gene are LNHDA and SQIVND (reference sequence). The V gene end was trimmed by 3 bases and the J gene end by 4 bases; junction bases not matched to a gene: 2. CDR3 region: CASSIGTVYGYTF. CDR3 sequence (DNA): TGTGCCAGTAGTATCGGGACAGTCTATGGCTACACCTTC.

The chain carries TRBV19 and TRBJ2-1; 10 bases agree with TRBD2. Germline loops: CDR1 LNHDA, CDR2 SQIVND (reference sequence). V shed 3 bases and J 4 bases; nucleotides not matched to a gene: 3. The CDR3 length is 15 residues. CDR3 region: CASSIGTSVYNEQFF. Written as DNA, the CDR3 is TGTGCCAGTAGTATCGGGACTAGCGTGTACAATGAGCAGTTCTTC. Filled out from reference TRBV19 and TRBJ2-1, the complete variable domain reads DGGITQSPKYLFRKEGQNVTLSCEQNLNHDAMYWYRQDPGQGLRLIYYSQIVNDFQKGDIAEGYSVSREKKESFPLTVTSAQKNPTAFYLCASSIGTSVYNEQFFGPGTRLTVL.

V and J are TRBV7-8 and TRBJ2-1; D is perhaps TRBD2 (5 bases). V was trimmed by 5 bases and J by 4 bases, leaving 18 bases between them. The length of the CDR3 is 16 residues. Germline V lookup: CDR1 SGHVS, CDR2 FQNEAQ. The CDR3 nucleotides are TGTGCCAGCAGCCCTAAGCTAGCCGCGAGGTACAATGAGCAGTTCTTC. It specifies CASSPKLAARYNEQFF.

This clone was counted once. The rearrangement joins TRBV5-5 to TRBJ2-7, with TRBD2 as a possible D gene (5 bases). V was clipped by 1 base and J by 2 bases, with 13 bases between them. The germline gives CDR1 SGHKS, CDR2 YYEKEE (reference sequence). The length of the CDR3 is 15 residues. CDR3 DNA: TGTGCCAGCAGCTTGTATGCCGGAGGAACCTACGAGCAGTACTTC. Amino acid sequence: CASSLYAGGTYEQYF.

This chain joins TRBV2 and TRBJ2-1; D possibly corresponds to TRBD2 (5 bases). Germline V CDR1 and CDR2: SNHLY, FYNNEI. The length of the CDR3 is 13 residues. The V and J ends lost 8 bases and 1 base respectively, with 9 bases between them. CDR3 region: CASQLGSYNEQFF. CDR3 coding DNA: TGTGCCAGCCAACTAGGGTCCTACAATGAGCAGTTCTTC. Supplemented by reference TRBV2 and TRBJ2-1, the full variable domain reads EPEVTQTPSHQVTQMGQEVILRCVPISNHLYFYWYRQILGQKVEFLVSFYNNEISEKSEIFDDQFSVERPDGSNFTLKIRSTKLEDSAMYFCASQLGSYNEQFFGPGTRLTVL.

This chain links TRBV4-1 with TRBJ2-1, with TRBD2 matching 11 bases. The germline V gene has CDR1 MGHRA and CDR2 YSYEKL. This CDR3 comprises 15 residues. Unmatched junction bases numbered 5, after V lost 5 bases and J lost 5 bases. The CDR3 DNA sequence: TGCGCCAGCAGCGTAACGGGACTAGCGGACAATGAGCAGTTCTTC. Its translation is CASSVTGLADNEQFF.